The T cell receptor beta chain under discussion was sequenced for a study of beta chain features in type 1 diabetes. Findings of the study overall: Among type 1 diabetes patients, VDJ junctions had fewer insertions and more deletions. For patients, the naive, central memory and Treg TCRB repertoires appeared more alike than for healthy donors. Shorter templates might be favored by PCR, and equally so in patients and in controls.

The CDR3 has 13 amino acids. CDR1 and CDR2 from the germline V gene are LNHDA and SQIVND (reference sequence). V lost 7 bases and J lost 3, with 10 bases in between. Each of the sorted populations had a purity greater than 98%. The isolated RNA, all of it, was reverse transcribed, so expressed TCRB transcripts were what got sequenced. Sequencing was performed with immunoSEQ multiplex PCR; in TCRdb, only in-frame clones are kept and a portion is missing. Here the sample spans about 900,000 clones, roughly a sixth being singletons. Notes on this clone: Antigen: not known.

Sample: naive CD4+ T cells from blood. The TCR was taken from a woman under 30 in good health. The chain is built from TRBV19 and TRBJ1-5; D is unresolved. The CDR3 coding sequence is TGTGCCAGTACCTCTCATGACAATCAGCCCCAGCATTTT. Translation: CASTSHDNQPQHF.